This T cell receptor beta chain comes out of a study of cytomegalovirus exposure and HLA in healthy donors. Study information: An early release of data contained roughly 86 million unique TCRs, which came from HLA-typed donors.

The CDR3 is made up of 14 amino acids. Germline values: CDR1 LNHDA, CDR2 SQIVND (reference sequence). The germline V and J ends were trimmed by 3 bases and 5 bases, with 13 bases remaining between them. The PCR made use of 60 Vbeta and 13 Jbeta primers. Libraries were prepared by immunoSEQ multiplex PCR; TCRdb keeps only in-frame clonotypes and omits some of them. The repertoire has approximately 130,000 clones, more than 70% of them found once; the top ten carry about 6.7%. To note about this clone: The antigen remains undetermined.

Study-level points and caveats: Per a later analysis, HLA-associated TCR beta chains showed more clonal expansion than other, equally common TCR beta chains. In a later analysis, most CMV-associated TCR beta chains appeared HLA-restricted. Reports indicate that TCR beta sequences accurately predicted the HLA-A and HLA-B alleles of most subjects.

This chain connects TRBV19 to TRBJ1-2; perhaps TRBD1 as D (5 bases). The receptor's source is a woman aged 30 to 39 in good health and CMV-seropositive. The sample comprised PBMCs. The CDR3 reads CASSIRAQNYGYTF. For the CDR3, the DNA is TGTGCCAGTAGTATCAGGGCACAGAATTATGGCTACACCTTC.